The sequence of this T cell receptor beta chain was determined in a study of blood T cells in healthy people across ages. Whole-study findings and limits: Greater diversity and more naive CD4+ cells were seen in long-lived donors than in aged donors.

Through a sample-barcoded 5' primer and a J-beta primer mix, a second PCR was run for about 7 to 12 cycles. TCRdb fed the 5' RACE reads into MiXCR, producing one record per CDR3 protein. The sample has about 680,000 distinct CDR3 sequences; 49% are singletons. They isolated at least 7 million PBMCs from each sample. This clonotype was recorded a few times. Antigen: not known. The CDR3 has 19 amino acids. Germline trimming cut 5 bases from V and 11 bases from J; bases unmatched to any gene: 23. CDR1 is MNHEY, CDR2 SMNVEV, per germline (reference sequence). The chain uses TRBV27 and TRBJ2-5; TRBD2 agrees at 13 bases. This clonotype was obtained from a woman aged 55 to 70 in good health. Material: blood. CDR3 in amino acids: CASSPRLAGGFRRYNEQYF. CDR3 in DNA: TGTGCCAGCAGTCCACGACTAGCGGGAGGTTTCCGACGGTACAATGAGCAGTACTTC.